These 3 T cell receptor beta chains were sequenced from one sample in a study of OX40 agonist ivuxolimab in advanced cancers. Measured with immunoSEQ multiplex PCR; TCRdb has only the in-frame clones, and not every one. The data show roughly 66,000 clones, with around 86% seen just once and 2% to 2.5% held by the top ten. The specimen comprised CD4+ or CD8+ T cells sorted from blood, sampled in a trial of the OX40 agonist ivuxolimab. The receptors here all came from an adult with an advanced solid tumor such as melanoma, head and neck, liver or kidney cancer.

This clone occurred once. The J gene is TRBJ2-7, the V gene TRBV5-6, with 7 nucleotides matching TRBD1. V shed 4 bases and J 2 bases; nucleotides not matched to a gene: 6. CDR1 is SGHDT, CDR2 YYEEEE, per germline. The CDR3 spans 14 residues. CDR3 protein: CASSPWTGTYEQYF. The CDR3 DNA sequence: TGTGCCAGCAGCCCCTGGACAGGTACCTACGAGCAGTACTTC.

The chain links TRBV5-1 to TRBJ2-5, with a weak D call TRBD2 (6 bases). The V and J ends lost 0 bases and 5 bases respectively, with 17 bases between them. The germline CDR1 and CDR2 sequences are SGHRS and YFSETQ. The CDR3 runs 16 residues. The CDR3 here is CASSLGQGGQWETQYF. The CDR3 coding sequence is TGCGCCAGCAGCTTGGGGCAGGGAGGCCAGTGGGAGACCCAGTACTTC.

The J gene is TRBJ1-5, the V gene TRBV10-3; the match to TRBD1 covers 8 bases. Germline lookup yields CDR1 ENHRY and CDR2 SYGVKD. This CDR3 contains 16 residues. V dropped 1 base and J dropped 3; count of bases not matched to a gene: 5. CDR3 coding DNA: TGTGCCATCAGTGAGTTGAGGACAGGGCTCAATCAGCCCCAGCATTTT. This sequence encodes CAISELRTGLNQPQHF.